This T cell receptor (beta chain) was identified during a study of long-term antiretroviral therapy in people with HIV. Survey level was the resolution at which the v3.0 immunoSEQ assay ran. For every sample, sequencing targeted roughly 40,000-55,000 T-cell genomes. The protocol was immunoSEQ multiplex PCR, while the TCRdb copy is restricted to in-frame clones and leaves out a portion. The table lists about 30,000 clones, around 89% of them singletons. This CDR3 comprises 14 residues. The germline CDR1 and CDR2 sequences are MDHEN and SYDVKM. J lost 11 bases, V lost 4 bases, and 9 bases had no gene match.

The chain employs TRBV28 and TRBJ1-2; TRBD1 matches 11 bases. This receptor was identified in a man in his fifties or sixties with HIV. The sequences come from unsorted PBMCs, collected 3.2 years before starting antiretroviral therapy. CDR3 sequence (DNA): TGTGCCAGCAGTTCCTCCGGGACAGGGGGATCATACACCTTC. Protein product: CASSSSGTGGSYTF.